This T cell receptor delta chain was captured in a study of γδ T cells in repeated Plasmodium falciparum infection. The table lists this clone with many counts. Antigen: not known. The mismatch at residue 7 between this DNA's translation and the TCRdb protein of a much larger clone likely reflects a read error; the protein shown is translated from the DNA. Germline assignment: CDR1 GEAIGNYY and CDR2 EKD. Trimming cost V 0 bases and J 0 bases, with 10 bases left between them. The CDR3 extends over 16 amino acids. TCRdb re-identified clones in the multiplex PCR reads via CATT. The table includes about 57,000 delta-chain clones, 1.5% to 2% detected once. Gammadelta T cells were flow-sorted from PBMC into Vgamma9/Vdelta2+ and Vdelta2-negative populations for bulk analysis. General study points: Waves of new clonotype selection appeared after repeated controlled infections in Vdelta2-negative, largely Vdelta1+, gammadelta T cells. Over time and infection, Vgamma9/Vdelta2+ repertoires remained highly stable and polyclonal.

V usage is TRDV2 and J usage is TRDJ2; D is possibly TRDD3 (6 bases). What was sequenced was gamma-delta T cells from blood. The sequence came from a pool of human donors (malaria-infected and uninfected, not separated). In nucleotides, the CDR3 is TGTGCCTGTGACACCGTGTGGGATACTTTGACAGCACAACTCTTCTTT. Its protein is CACDTVWDTLTAQLFF.